The rows below give T cell receptor beta chains drawn from one sample of a study of PD-1 blockade in classical Hodgkin lymphoma. The table came from immunoSEQ multiplex PCR; TCRdb's copy has only in-frame clones and leaves some out. The sample has roughly 40,000 clones, 88% seen once. The sample was peripheral blood mononuclear cells (PBMCs), taken at baseline. The receptor set was obtained from a human donor with classical Hodgkin lymphoma. Both conserved end residues are part of each CDR3. A D gene is named only where the DNA matches it firmly. Clone size, where shown, is once, few, many, or a class for clones that have expanded.

>-|TRBJ1-1|-|TRBV10-3
CAISEGAGDAEAFF
TGTGCCATCAGTGAAGGGGCGGGTGATGCTGAAGCTTTCTTT
>-|TRBJ2-2|-|TRBV28
CASSILQGSGELFF
TGTGCCAGCAGTATCCTCCAGGGCTCCGGGGAGCTGTTTTTT
>few|TRBJ2-1|-|TRBV5-1
CASSLRGADEQFF
TGCGCCAGCAGCTTGAGGGGGGCCGATGAGCAGTTCTTC
>-|TRBJ2-1|TRBD2|TRBV27
CASSLAGGLNNEQFF
TGTGCCAGCAGTCTAGCGGGGGGGCTAAACAATGAGCAGTTCTTC
>-|TRBJ2-7|TRBD1|TRBV18
CASSLNPGQGGSEQYF
TGTGCCAGCTCACTAAACCCGGGACAGGGGGGGTCCGAGCAGTACTTC
>-|TRBJ2-3|-|TRBV7-2
CASSPRYGGDTDTQYF
TGTGCCAGCAGCCCACGATACGGCGGGGACACAGATACGCAGTATTTT
>medium-sized|TRBJ2-2|TRBD1|TRBV6-5
CASSSGTGRAGELFF
TGTGCCAGCAGTTCCGGGACAGGGAGGGCCGGGGAGCTGTTTTTT
>few|TRBJ2-7|-|TRBV27
CASSLGDGAYEQYF
TGTGCCAGCAGTTTAGGGGACGGAGCCTACGAGCAGTACTTC
>-|TRBJ2-1|-|TRBV7-3
CASSQTGRVTYNEQFF
TGTGCCAGCAGCCAGACAGGGAGGGTAACCTACAATGAGCAGTTCTTC
>-|TRBJ2-3|-|TRBV14
CASSQFGMVRRTDTQYF
TGTGCCAGCAGCCAATTCGGGATGGTGAGACGCACAGATACGCAGTATTTT
>-|TRBJ2-3|TRBD2|TRBV7-9
CASSPPSNSGTSTDTQYF
TGTGCCAGCAGCCCCCCCAGTAATAGCGGGACTAGCACAGATACGCAGTATTTT
>few|TRBJ1-2|TRBD1|TRBV19
CASRDRVGGYTF
TGTGCCAGCCGGGACAGGGTTGGCGGCTACACCTTC
>-|TRBJ2-1|TRBD2|TRBV10-3
CAIRDTGTSGGSSYNEQFF
TGTGCCATCAGGGACACCGGGACTAGCGGGGGGAGCTCCTACAATGAGCAGTTCTTC
>-|TRBJ2-5|-|TRBV6-6
CASRRTGGGETQYF
TGTGCCAGCAGACGGACAGGAGGGGGGGAGACCCAGTACTTC
>-|TRBJ1-3|TRBD1|TRBV6-5
CASIGTGVSGNTIYF
TGTGCCAGCATCGGGACAGGGGTCTCTGGAAACACCATATATTTT
>-|TRBJ2-3|TRBD2|TRBV6-1
CASSEALLVFGGREGDTQYF
TGTGCCAGCAGTGAAGCGTTATTAGTCTTCGGCGGGAGAGAGGGGGATACGCAGTATTTT
>few|TRBJ2-1|TRBD2|TRBV19
CASTARGAGGNNEQFF
TGTGCCAGTACGGCCAGGGGAGCGGGAGGAAACAATGAGCAGTTCTTC
>-|TRBJ2-2|-|TRBV27
CASSSTATGELFF
TGTGCCAGCAGTTCGACAGCCACCGGGGAGCTGTTTTTT
>-|TRBJ1-1|-|TRBV6-4
CASSETGGGTEAFF
TGTGCCAGCAGTGAGACAGGTGGGGGGACTGAAGCTTTCTTT
>-|TRBJ1-2|-|TRBV7-3
CASSLNSPGYGYTF
TGTGCCAGCAGCTTAAATTCCCCGGGCTATGGCTACACCTTC
>-|TRBJ2-7|-|TRBV5-1
CASSSGSSQYF
TGCGCCAGCAGCTCCGGATCCTCTCAGTACTTC
>-|TRBJ2-7|-|TRBV29-1
CSVEGKGYEQYF
TGCAGCGTTGAAGGGAAGGGCTACGAGCAGTACTTC
>-|TRBJ1-1|TRBD1|TRBV6-6
CASSNRGTEAFF
TGTGCCAGCAGCAACAGGGGAACTGAAGCTTTCTTT
>-|TRBJ2-1|-|TRBV21-1
CASSWPVATPSDNEQFF
TGTGCCAGCAGCTGGCCCGTAGCTACACCATCCGACAATGAGCAGTTCTTC
>-|TRBJ1-2|-|TRBV2
CASSEGPGRNYGYTF
TGTGCCAGCAGTGAGGGTCCGGGACGGAACTATGGCTACACCTTC
>-|TRBJ2-3|-|TRBV4-3
CASSQVPQSTDTQYF
TGCGCCAGCAGCCAAGTCCCCCAGAGCACAGATACGCAGTATTTT
>-|TRBJ2-1|TRBD2|TRBV7-6
CASSLLGTSLANEQFF
TGTGCCAGCAGCCTTTTGGGGACTAGCCTGGCCAATGAGCAGTTCTTC
>-|TRBJ2-2|TRBD2|TRBV5-1
CASSLGLAGGRNGELFF
TGCGCCAGCAGCTTGGGACTAGCGGGGGGTCGCAACGGGGAGCTGTTTTTT
>-|TRBJ2-3|TRBD2|TRBV25-1
CASSEFRLAGVTDTQYF
TGTGCCAGCAGTGAATTTAGACTAGCGGGAGTGACAGATACGCAGTATTTT
>-|TRBJ2-3|TRBD1|TRBV19
CASSAPSGTGADTQYF
TGTGCCAGTAGTGCCCCTTCCGGGACAGGGGCAGATACGCAGTATTTT